Listed below are T cell receptor beta chains from one sample, sequenced in a study of control samples from healthy donors and cancer patients. The table came from immunoSEQ multiplex PCR; TCRdb's copy has only in-frame clones and leaves some out. Among 69,000 or so clones listed, about 95% were seen once. The source material was blood. Every receptor here comes from a woman aged 25 to 39 in good health. Each CDR3 is given with its conserved first and last residue. D genes are given only for firm matches. Clone sizes are given selectively: once, few, many, or a class where the clone is expanded.

TRBJ1-5,-,-,TRBV5-4,CASSWGWDAPQHF,TGTGCCAGCAGCTGGGGTTGGGATGCGCCCCAGCATTTT
TRBJ2-1,-,-,TRBV10-3,CAISTSLRGVDEQFF,TGTGCCATCAGCACGTCCCTAAGGGGAGTCGATGAGCAGTTCTTC
TRBJ1-1,-,-,TRBV14,CASSLLRGPNTEAFF,TGTGCCAGCAGCCTGCTAAGGGGCCCGAACACTGAAGCTTTCTTT
TRBJ1-4,-,-,TRBV5-8,CASSPPRQGEKLFF,TGTGCCAGCAGCCCTCCCCGGCAGGGCGAAAAACTGTTTTTT
TRBJ1-1,-,-,TRBV2,CASRVTGQTEAFF,TGTGCCAGCAGGGTTACAGGGCAAACTGAAGCTTTCTTT
TRBJ1-6,-,-,TRBV19,CASSPDRANSPLHF,TGTGCCAGTAGCCCGGACAGAGCAAATTCACCCCTCCACTTT
TRBJ1-1,TRBD1,-,TRBV7-9,CASSPGGAKAFF,TGTGCCAGCAGCCCAGGGGGCGCGAAAGCTTTCTTT
TRBJ2-1,-,-,TRBV3-1/TRBV3-2,CASSQDPMSSYNEQFF,TGTGCCAGCAGCCAAGACCCTATGAGCTCCTACAATGAGCAGTTCTTC
TRBJ1-5,-,-,TRBV2,CASGLNGGNQPQHF,TGTGCCAGCGGGCTAAACGGTGGCAATCAGCCCCAGCATTTT
TRBJ2-5,-,-,TRBV30,CAWRGAWEETQYF,TGTGCCTGGAGGGGGGCGTGGGAAGAGACCCAGTACTTC
TRBJ1-2,TRBD1,-,TRBV16,CASSQSTGQAYGYTF,TGTGCCAGCAGCCAATCGACCGGACAGGCCTATGGCTACACCTTC
TRBJ1-4,-,-,TRBV28,CASSLWGANNEKLFF,TGTGCCAGCAGTTTATGGGGGGCGAATAATGAAAAACTGTTTTTT
TRBJ2-1,-,-,TRBV10-3,CAISYPRTMGGGIDEQFF,TGTGCCATCAGTTATCCCCGGACTATGGGGGGGGGCATCGATGAGCAGTTCTTC
TRBJ1-2,-,-,TRBV7-8,CASSRRRDQEHTF,TGTGCCAGCAGCCGCCGGAGGGACCAGGAACACACCTTC
TRBJ2-5,TRBD2,-,TRBV24-1,CATSATSGAKETQYF,TGTGCCACCAGTGCGACTAGCGGGGCCAAAGAGACCCAGTACTTC
TRBJ2-5,TRBD1,once,TRBV6-5,CASSYSGTGQETQYF,TGTGCCAGCAGTTACTCCGGGACAGGTCAAGAGACCCAGTACTTC
TRBJ1-1,-,-,TRBV19,CASRGGVGVNTEAFF,TGTGCCAGTAGAGGGGGGGTCGGTGTGAACACTGAAGCTTTCTTT
TRBJ1-1,-,-,TRBV28,CASSLGHNTEAFF,TGTGCCAGCAGTTTAGGACACAACACTGAAGCTTTCTTT
TRBJ2-3,TRBD2,once,TRBV19,CASSIVGSGGPDTQYF,TGTGCCAGTAGTATAGTTGGTAGCGGGGGGCCGGATACGCAGTATTTT
TRBJ1-2,-,-,TRBV27,CASSSVPGVGYTF,TGTGCCAGCAGTTCAGTACCCGGTGTTGGCTACACCTTC
TRBJ2-3,-,-,TRBV7-9,CASTPGTDTQYF,TGTGCCAGCACCCCCGGCACAGATACGCAGTATTTT
TRBJ1-6,TRBD1,-,TRBV4-1,CASSLGQGEFSYNSPLHF,TGCGCCAGCAGCTTAGGACAGGGGGAGTTCTCCTATAATTCACCCCTCCACTTT
TRBJ2-7,TRBD1,-,TRBV9,CASSADPGTGPYEQYF,TGTGCCAGCAGCGCAGATCCCGGGACAGGTCCATACGAGCAGTACTTC
TRBJ1-1,TRBD1,few,TRBV5-1,CASSLSPIGTAYTEAFF,TGCGCCAGCAGCTTGAGCCCTATTGGGACAGCCTACACTGAAGCTTTCTTT
TRBJ1-4,-,once,TRBV30,CAWSVGQGGTNEKLFF,TGTGCCTGGAGTGTTGGGCAGGGAGGAACTAATGAAAAACTGTTTTTT
TRBJ2-1,-,once,TRBV11-2,CASSSFAGPRGRAYNEQFF,TGTGCCAGCAGCTCCTTCGCGGGACCCCGGGGTCGCGCCTACAATGAGCAGTTCTTC
TRBJ1-3,-,few,TRBV19,CASKHRASSSGNTIYF,TGTGCCAGTAAGCACCGGGCTTCAAGCTCTGGAAACACCATATATTTT
TRBJ1-1,-,-,TRBV12-3/TRBV12-4,CASRPNTEAFF,TGTGCCAGCAGACCAAACACTGAAGCTTTCTTT
TRBJ1-5,-,-,TRBV5-1,CASSLDRRDNQPQHF,TGCGCCAGCAGCTTGGACCGACGGGACAATCAGCCCCAGCATTTT
TRBJ2-3,TRBD2,-,TRBV7-9,CASSLGLETDTQYF,TGTGCCAGCAGCCTCGGACTAGAAACGGATACGCAGTATTTT
TRBJ2-2,-,-,TRBV10-1,CASSEGLDTGELFF,TGCGCCAGCAGTGAGGGACTGGACACCGGGGAGCTGTTTTTT
TRBJ1-2,-,-,TRBV11-1,CASSLFGSNYGYTF,TGTGCCAGCAGCTTATTCGGCTCTAACTATGGCTACACCTTC
TRBJ2-2,-,-,TRBV7-3,CASSWDLNTGELFF,TGTGCCAGCAGCTGGGACTTGAACACCGGGGAGCTGTTTTTT
TRBJ1-2,-,-,TRBV24-1,CATSDAGLGHYGYTF,TGTGCCACCAGTGATGCGGGGCTGGGTCACTATGGCTACACCTTC
TRBJ1-5,-,-,TRBV7-9,CASSLEGDQPQHF,TGTGCCAGCAGCTTAGAAGGGGATCAGCCCCAGCATTTT
TRBJ1-1,TRBD1,-,TRBV6-5,CASSYDRGTEAFF,TGTGCCAGCAGTTACGACAGGGGCACTGAAGCTTTCTTT
TRBJ2-3,-,-,TRBV5-4,CASRPDSSTDTQYF,TGTGCCAGCAGACCCGACAGCAGCACAGATACGCAGTATTTT
TRBJ2-1,TRBD2,-,TRBV6-1,CASSEETSVEQFF,TGTGCCAGCAGTGAAGAGACTAGCGTGGAGCAGTTCTTC
TRBJ2-1,TRBD2,-,TRBV4-1,CASSQGLAGLGEQFF,TGCGCCAGCAGCCAAGGACTAGCGGGGTTAGGTGAGCAGTTCTTC
TRBJ1-1,-,once,TRBV12-3/TRBV12-4,CASSFYRNTEAFF,TGTGCCAGCAGTTTTTACAGGAACACTGAAGCTTTCTTT
TRBJ1-3,-,-,TRBV3-1/TRBV3-2,CASSQGPQDSGNTIYF,TGTGCCAGCAGCCAAGGTCCGCAAGACTCTGGAAACACCATATATTTT
TRBJ1-6,-,-,TRBV3-1/TRBV3-2,CASSHDAQTYNSPLHF,TGTGCCAGCAGCCATGATGCTCAGACCTATAATTCACCCCTCCACTTT
TRBJ1-4,-,-,TRBV5-3,CARSLRQPTNEKLFF,TGTGCCAGAAGCTTAAGACAGCCAACTAATGAAAAACTGTTTTTT
TRBJ1-1,-,-,TRBV29-1,CSVGDREAFF,TGCAGCGTTGGAGACCGAGAAGCTTTCTTT
TRBJ1-2,-,-,TRBV5-4,CASSMSIGNNYGYTF,TGTGCCAGCAGCATGAGTATAGGAAATAACTATGGCTACACCTTC
TRBJ1-3,-,-,TRBV29-1,CSVASSGNTIYF,TGCAGCGTTGCTTCCTCTGGAAACACCATATATTTT
TRBJ1-1,-,-,TRBV5-1,CASSYGDTEAFF,TGCGCCAGCAGCTATGGCGACACTGAAGCTTTCTTT
TRBJ2-3,-,-,TRBV19,CASSLSVRGRGADTQYF,TGTGCCAGTAGTCTATCTGTAAGGGGCAGGGGGGCAGATACGCAGTATTTT
TRBJ1-5,TRBD1,-,TRBV9,CASSHTGEFDQPQHF,TGTGCCAGCAGCCATACAGGGGAATTCGATCAGCCCCAGCATTTT
TRBJ2-1,TRBD1,once,TRBV5-1,CASSLGTGGNEQFF,TGCGCCAGCAGCTTGGGGACAGGGGGCAATGAGCAGTTCTTC
TRBJ2-7,-,-,TRBV21-1,CASSRSYEQYF,TGTGCCAGCTCGCGGAGCTACGAGCAGTACTTC
TRBJ1-1,-,-,TRBV6-1,CASSEFWEYTNTEAFF,TGTGCCAGCAGTGAATTTTGGGAATACACCAACACTGAAGCTTTCTTT
TRBJ2-3,-,few,TRBV7-9,CASSLGVGADTQYF,TGTGCCAGCAGCTTAGGTGTGGGCGCAGATACGCAGTATTTT
TRBJ2-1,-,-,TRBV6-5,CASSYPGQLSYNEQFF,TGTGCCAGCAGTTACCCCGGACAGCTCTCCTACAATGAGCAGTTCTTC
TRBJ1-1,TRBD1,-,TRBV7-8,CASSSPGQGSLAFF,TGTGCCAGCAGCTCACCGGGACAGGGGTCGTTGGCTTTCTTT
TRBJ2-3,-,-,TRBV7-3,CASSSRGDTQYF,TGTGCCAGCAGCTCGAGGGGGGATACGCAGTATTTT
TRBJ1-6,TRBD1,once,TRBV19,CASNQGAMVGSPLHF,TGTGCCAGTAATCAGGGGGCTATGGTTGGTTCACCCCTCCACTTT
TRBJ1-1,-,-,TRBV3-1/TRBV3-2,CASMPGSVNTEAFF,TGTGCCAGCATGCCAGGGTCAGTGAACACTGAAGCTTTCTTT
TRBJ1-6,-,-,TRBV3-1/TRBV3-2,CASSRRQDNSPLHF,TGTGCCAGCAGCCGCCGACAGGATAATTCACCCCTCCACTTT
TRBJ1-2,-,-,TRBV7-9,CASSSSDYYGYTF,TGTGCCAGCAGCTCTTCAGATTACTATGGCTACACCTTC